These 19 T cell receptor beta chains originate from one sample sequenced in a study of T cell responses to AZD1222 COVID-19 vaccine. TCRdb keeps only in-frame clones here, not all; method: immunoSEQ multiplex PCR. The table has over 150,000 clones, about 89% seen once; the top ten hold around 3%. The sequencing used peripheral blood, collected 28 days after the second AZD1222 dose. The receptors were sampled from an adult who received the AZD1222 COVID-19 vaccine.

The CDR3 coding sequence is TGTGCCAGCAGCTTAGCAGGGGCAGATACGCAGTATTTT. Its protein is CASSLAGADTQYF. V gene TRBV5-4 combines with J gene TRBJ2-3, with a tentative D call TRBD1 (6 bases). The CDR3 contains 13 residues. V was clipped by 2 bases and J by 4 bases, with 8 bases between them. Looked up from germline, CDR1 is SGHNT and CDR2 is YYREEE (reference sequence).

This clone was counted a single time. This chain links TRBV21-1 with TRBJ1-5; the table calls TRBD1, which could not be checked here. TRBV21-1 is a pseudogene locus. CDR3 length: 14 amino acids. The CDR3 DNA is TGTGCCAGACTCCGGACAGGGAGCAATCAGCCCCAGCATTTT. It specifies CARLRTGSNQPQHF.

This rearrangement joins TRBV6-2 or TRBV6-3 to TRBJ1-2; 7 bases line up with TRBD1. The V segment lost 5 bases and the J segment 4 bases; nucleotides outside the gene matches: 10. Germline lookup yields CDR1 MNHEY and CDR2 SVGEGT. This CDR3 region has 15 residues. The CDR3 reads CASSQTVRGIYGYTF. The CDR3 nucleotides read TGTGCCAGCAGTCAAACGGTCAGGGGGATCTATGGCTACACCTTC.

The chain uses TRBV20-1 and TRBJ2-7, with D perhaps TRBD1 (5 bases). CDR1 DFQATT and CDR2 SNEGSKA come from the germline V gene (reference sequence). The CDR3 runs 11 residues. Deletions cut 6 bases from V and 5 bases from J, with 11 bases between. CDR3 loop: CSAGQGHEQYF. CDR3 DNA: TGCAGTGCCGGGCAGGGCCACGAGCAGTACTTC.

V usage is TRBV5-1 and J usage is TRBJ2-2; D remains unclear. Trimming pared 0 bases from V and 6 bases from J, leaving 15 bases between. Germline CDR1 is SGHRS and CDR2 is YFSETQ. This CDR3 comprises 16 residues. This chain's CDR3 is CASSLGGPPEAGELFF. DNA for the CDR3: TGCGCCAGCAGCTTGGGAGGCCCCCCGGAAGCCGGGGAGCTGTTTTTT.

This CDR3 reads CASTPTPGTSGKGFYEQYF. CDR3 DNA sequence: TGTGCCAGCACCCCTACCCCCGGGACTAGCGGGAAAGGGTTCTACGAGCAGTACTTC. The chain links TRBV28 to TRBJ2-7; TRBD2 matches 13 bases. Looked up from germline, CDR1 is MDHEN and CDR2 is SYDVKM. Trimming cost V 7 bases and J 3 bases; bases outside gene matches: 18. The CDR3 sequence is 19 residues long.

This chain connects TRBV6-2 or TRBV6-3 to TRBJ2-7; 10 bases agree with TRBD2. There are 16 residues in the CDR3. With V trimmed by 0 bases and J by 0 bases, 2 bases remained unmatched. Per the germline V gene, CDR1 is MNHEY and CDR2 is SVGEGT. The DNA of the CDR3 is TGTGCCAGCAGTTACTCTAGCGGGAGGACCTCCTACGAGCAGTACTTC. It encodes CASSYSSGRTSYEQYF.

This chain connects TRBV4-3 to TRBJ1-6, with a weak D call TRBD1 (5 bases). The CDR3 is 14 residues long. The V and J ends lost 1 base and 12 bases respectively, with 13 bases between them. Per the germline V gene, CDR1 is LGHNA and CDR2 is YSLEER. CDR3 in DNA: TGCGCCAGCAGCCAAGGATCCGGGGGTGTACCCCTCCACTTT. It is translated as CASSQGSGGVPLHF.

The rearrangement uses TRBV7-2 and TRBJ2-4, with D possibly matching TRBD1 (5 bases). The germline V gene has CDR1 SGHTA and CDR2 FQGNSA. The CDR3 sequence is 13 residues long. The V end was cut by 6 bases, the J end by 5 bases, with 11 bases between. The chain's CDR3 is CASSRQTENIQYF. The DNA for the CDR3 is TGTGCCAGCAGTCGACAGACAGAAAACATTCAGTACTTC.

The rearrangement uses TRBV18 and TRBJ1-4; maybe TRBD1 (5 bases). CDR3 length equals 15 residues. Trimming took off 1 base at V and 7 bases at J, with 13 bases between the two ends. Germline lookup yields CDR1 KGHSH and CDR2 LQKENI. The CDR3 bases are TGTGCCAGCTCACCACTCGGGGCCGGAGGTGAAAAACTGTTTTTT. It codes for CASSPLGAGGEKLFF.

The chain has TRBV6-6 and TRBJ1-1; no clear D. V was trimmed by 2 bases and J by 2 bases, leaving 6 bases between them. This CDR3 is built from 13 residues. CDR1 is MNHNY and CDR2 is SVGAGI in the germline V gene (reference sequence). CDR3 sequence: CASSYVVNTEAFF. The DNA for the CDR3 is TGTGCCAGCAGTTACGTGGTCAACACTGAAGCTTTCTTT.

This chain uses TRBV2 with TRBJ1-6; D call uncertain. Germline V gene lookup returns CDR1 SNHLY and CDR2 FYNNEI. Trimming removed 1 base at V and 14 bases at J, with 12 bases between. The CDR3 consists of 13 residues. The CDR3 is CASSEGWASALHF. The DNA for the CDR3 is TGTGCCAGCAGTGAAGGGTGGGCTTCGGCCCTCCACTTT.

The chain recombines TRBV27 with TRBJ1-6, with unresolved D. This CDR3 comprises 12 residues. V dropped 5 bases and J dropped 4 bases, with 3 bases sitting between them. Germline CDR1 MNHEY, CDR2 SMNVEV (reference sequence). The CDR3 DNA reads as TGTGCCAGCAGTCCGTATAATTCACCCCTCCACTTT. It encodes CASSPYNSPLHF.

The chain uses TRBV27 and TRBJ2-1; 11 bases map to TRBD2. The CDR3 spans 15 residues. CDR1 MNHEY and CDR2 SMNVEV come from the germline V gene (reference sequence). V was pared by 8 bases and J by 7 bases, with 10 bases of the junction left unmatched. CDR3 sequence (DNA): TGTGCCAGCCGCCGTGGGGGACTAGCGGATAATGAGCAGTTCTTC. This codes for CASRRGGLADNEQFF.

The chain joins TRBV19 to TRBJ1-5; 10 positions agree with TRBD1. The trim removed 6 bases at V and 4 bases at J, leaving 6 bases unmatched. The CDR3 is 15 amino acids. Germline V gene data show CDR1 as LNHDA and CDR2 as SQIVND (reference sequence). The CDR3 region is CASSRTGGDNQPQHF. For the CDR3, the DNA is TGTGCCAGTAGCCGGACAGGGGGTGATAATCAGCCCCAGCATTTT.

This sequence joins TRBV28 and TRBJ2-3; a weak D match, TRBD1 (6 bases). With 6 bases removed from V and 1 base from J, the gap between germline ends came to 14 bases. CDR3 size: 15 residues. From germline, CDR1 is MDHEN and CDR2 SYDVKM. This CDR3 is CASSFQTGGTDTQYF. Written as DNA, the CDR3 is TGTGCCAGCAGCTTCCAGACAGGCGGCACAGATACGCAGTATTTT.

In its sample, this clone was seen once. The chain joins TRBV7-9 to TRBJ2-5; TRBD2 aligns across 9 bases. V was clipped by 5 bases and J by 4 bases; unmatched bases: 11. This CDR3 has 16 residues. CDR1 is SEHNR, CDR2 FQNEAQ, per germline (reference sequence). The CDR3, as DNA: TGTGCCAGCAGCCGAGGAGACGGCGGGAGGGGAGAGACCCAGTACTTC. This sequence encodes CASSRGDGGRGETQYF.

The rearrangement links TRBV6-5 to TRBJ2-7; D might be TRBD1 or TRBD2, each matching 5 bases. This CDR3 has 15 amino acids. V shed 6 bases and J shed 0 bases, with 15 bases lying between them. The V gene's germline CDR1 is MNHEY and CDR2 SVGAGI. The CDR3 region has the DNA TGTGCCAGCAGAAAGGGGACGGGGAGCTCCTACGAGCAGTACTTC. Translation: CASRKGTGSSYEQYF.

The chain links TRBV7-9 to TRBJ1-6; 9 bases are shared with TRBD1. The CDR3 is 18 residues long. Germline V gene sequence: CDR1 SEHNR, CDR2 FQNEAQ (reference sequence). The V gene end was trimmed by 5 bases and the J gene end by 8 bases; junction bases not matched to a gene: 16. This CDR3 reads CASSSPLDRGLYDSPLHF. The CDR3 region has the DNA TGTGCCAGCAGCAGCCCCTTGGACAGGGGTTTATATGATTCACCCCTCCACTTT.